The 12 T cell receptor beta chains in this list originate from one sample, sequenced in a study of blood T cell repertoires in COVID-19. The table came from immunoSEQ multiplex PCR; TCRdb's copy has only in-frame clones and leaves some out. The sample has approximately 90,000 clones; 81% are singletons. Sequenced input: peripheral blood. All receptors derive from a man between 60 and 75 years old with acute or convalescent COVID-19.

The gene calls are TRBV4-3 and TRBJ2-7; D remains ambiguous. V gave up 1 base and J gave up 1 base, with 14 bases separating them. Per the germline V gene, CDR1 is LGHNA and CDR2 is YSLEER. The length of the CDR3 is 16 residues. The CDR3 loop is CASSQAAQADSYEQYF. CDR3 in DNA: TGCGCCAGCAGCCAAGCTGCCCAGGCCGATTCCTACGAGCAGTACTTC.

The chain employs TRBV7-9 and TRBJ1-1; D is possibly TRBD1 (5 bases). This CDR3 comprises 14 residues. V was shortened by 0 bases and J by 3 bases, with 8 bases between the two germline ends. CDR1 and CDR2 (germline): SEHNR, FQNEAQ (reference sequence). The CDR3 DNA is TGTGCCAGCAGCTTAGCAGGGGCAGACACTGAAGCTTTCTTT. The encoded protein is CASSLAGADTEAFF.

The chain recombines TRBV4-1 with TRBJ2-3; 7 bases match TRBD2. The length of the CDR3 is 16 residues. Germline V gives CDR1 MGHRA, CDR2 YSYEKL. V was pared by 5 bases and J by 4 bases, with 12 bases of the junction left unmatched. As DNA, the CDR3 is TGCGCCAGCAGCTCCGAGACTAGCTTCCTCCCAGATACGCAGTATTTT. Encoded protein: CASSSETSFLPDTQYF.

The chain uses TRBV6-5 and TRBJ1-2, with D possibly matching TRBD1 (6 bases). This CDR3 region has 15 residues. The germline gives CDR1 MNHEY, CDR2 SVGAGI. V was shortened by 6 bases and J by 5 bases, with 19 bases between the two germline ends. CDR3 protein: CASSYGDHRDYGYTF. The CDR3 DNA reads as TGTGCCAGCAGCTACGGAGACCACAGGGATTATGGCTACACCTTC.

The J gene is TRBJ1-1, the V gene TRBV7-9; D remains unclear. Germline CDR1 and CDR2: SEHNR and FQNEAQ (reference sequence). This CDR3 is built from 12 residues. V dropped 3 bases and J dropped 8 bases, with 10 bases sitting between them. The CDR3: CASSLLTIEAFF. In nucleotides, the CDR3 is TGTGCCAGCAGCTTGTTAACAATAGAAGCTTTCTTT.

DNA of the CDR3: TGTGCCAGCAGCACCGGACTAGCGGGAAAAGAGACCCAGTACTTC. Protein sequence: CASSTGLAGKETQYF. The chain employs TRBV7-9 and TRBJ2-5; 12 bases match TRBD2. The trim removed 5 bases at V and 3 bases at J, leaving 4 bases unmatched. The germline gives CDR1 SEHNR, CDR2 FQNEAQ (reference sequence). The CDR3 length is 15 residues.

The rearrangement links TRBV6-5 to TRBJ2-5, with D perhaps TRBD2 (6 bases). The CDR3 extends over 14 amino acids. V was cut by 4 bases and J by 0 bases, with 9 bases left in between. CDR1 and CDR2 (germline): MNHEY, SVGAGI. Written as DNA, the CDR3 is TGTGCCAGCAGTTTCGGGAGATACCAAGAGACCCAGTACTTC. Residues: CASSFGRYQETQYF.

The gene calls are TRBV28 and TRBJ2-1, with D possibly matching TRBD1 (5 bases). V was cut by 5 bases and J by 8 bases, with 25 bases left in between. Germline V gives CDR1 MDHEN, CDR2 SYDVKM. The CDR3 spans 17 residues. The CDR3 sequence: CASSLPQGSFLGYEQFF. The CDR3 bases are TGTGCCAGCAGTCTCCCCCAGGGCAGCTTCCTGGGGTATGAGCAGTTCTTC.

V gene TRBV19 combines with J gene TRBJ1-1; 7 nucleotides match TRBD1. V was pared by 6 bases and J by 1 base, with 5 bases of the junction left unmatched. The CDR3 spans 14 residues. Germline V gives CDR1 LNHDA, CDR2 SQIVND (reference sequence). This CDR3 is CASRAGTENTEAFF. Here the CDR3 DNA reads TGTGCCAGTAGAGCCGGGACAGAGAACACTGAAGCTTTCTTT.

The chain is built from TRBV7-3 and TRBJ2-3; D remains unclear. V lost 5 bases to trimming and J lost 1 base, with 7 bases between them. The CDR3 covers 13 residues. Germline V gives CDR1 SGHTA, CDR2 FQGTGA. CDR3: CASSTIGTDTQYF. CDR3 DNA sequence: TGTGCCAGCAGCACCATAGGCACAGATACGCAGTATTTT.

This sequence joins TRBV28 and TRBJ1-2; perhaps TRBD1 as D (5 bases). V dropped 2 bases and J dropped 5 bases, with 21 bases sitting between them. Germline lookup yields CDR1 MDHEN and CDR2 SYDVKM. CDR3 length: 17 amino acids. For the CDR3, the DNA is TGTGCCAGCAGTTTAAATGGGGGGGGAACCTTCTCGTATGGCTACACCTTC. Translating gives CASSLNGGGTFSYGYTF.

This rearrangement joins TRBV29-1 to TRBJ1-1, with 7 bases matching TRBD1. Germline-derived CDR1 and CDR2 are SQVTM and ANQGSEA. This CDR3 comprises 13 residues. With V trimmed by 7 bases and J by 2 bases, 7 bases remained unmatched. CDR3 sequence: CSGVNRGNTEAFF. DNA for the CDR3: TGCAGCGGGGTGAACAGGGGTAACACTGAAGCTTTCTTT.